This T cell receptor (beta chain) was sequenced in a study of glioma-infiltrating T cells after dendritic cell vaccination (dated by TCRdb to about 2016). Notes on the research overall: The cohort comprised approximately 15 glioblastoma patients from Phase I and II dendritic cell vaccination trials, 9 newly diagnosed and 6 with recurrent disease. Patients received autologous tumor lysate-pulsed dendritic cell vaccination between about 2003 and 2013. To make the vaccine, monocyte-derived dendritic cells were cultured for under eight days with IL-4 and GM-CSF and then pulsed overnight with autologous tumor lysate. Each patient was given three intradermal dendritic cell vaccine injections, spaced two weeks apart, in the arm below the axilla. Deep sequencing of TCR beta CDR3 regions was used to quantify tumor-infiltrating lymphocyte content and compare tumor and blood repertoires in dendritic cell-vaccinated glioblastoma patients. Survival after dendritic cell vaccination was correlated with TCR sequencing metrics, such as TIL content and the overlap between tumor and blood repertoires.

Points the paper makes about the study in general: The cohort was small and heterogeneous, few patients had complete blood and tumor sets, and even fewer had initial-recurrent tumor pairs. No direct relationship between TCR clonality and survival was found, suggesting that a diverse polyclonal response may matter. The three-group TCR overlap response model was characterized as speculative, and prospective validation of the model was stated to be required. After dendritic cell vaccination, a higher estimated pretreatment TIL content predicted longer time to progression and overall survival.

Remarks on this clone: There is no known antigen for this receptor. No per-base quality is available; no much larger clone lies one base away.

CDR1 and CDR2 are drawn from the germline V gene: SNHLY, FYNNEI. V is trimmed back by 6 bases and J by 7 bases, and the junction contains 16 bases that no gene match accounts for. The CDR3 has 17 amino acids, counting the end cysteine and phenylalanine. Only the CDR3 part of the read is kept: 51 bases, read in frame from the first base. To be selected, patients needed enough residual fresh-frozen tumor tissue and more than two years of available survival data. Although molecular status otherwise differed among the glioblastoma patients, no patient had an isocitrate dehydrogenase mutation. PBMC were collected before vaccination, two weeks after the third vaccination, and at tumor progression when it occurred. The Qiagen DNeasy Blood extraction Kit was used to extract genomic DNA. TCRB CDR3 regions were amplified from roughly 1.8 ug genomic DNA, or all available DNA if less, using the immunoSEQ assay. Multiplex PCR used 60 forward primers for TCR V beta segments and 13 reverse primers for J beta segments. Synthetic control templates were spiked into each sample at limiting dilution to estimate reads per starting template. The Illumina HiSeq System generated sequencing reads of 87 bp. Under the source paper's analysis protocol: PCR and sequencing errors were removed by a nearest neighbor algorithm that merged closely related sequences. TCR overlap was defined as the percentage of unique tumor TCR beta sequences that were also found in the peripheral blood of the same patient. Sourced from immuneACCESS, this table was stored by TCRdb with only in-frame sequences that have V and J called. A share of the clones is absent; for the studies checked, an unresolved V gene accounts for under half, and the remainder has no known explanation. The V and J calls and clone size come from that table; D and trimming were worked out from the DNA. This sample lists some 30,000 clones; more than 90% were detected once. Together, the top ten hold under 2.5% of the sample.

The input for sequencing was blood, taken before dendritic cell vaccination. The source is a human donor with glioblastoma. Rearrangement joined TRBV2 to TRBJ2-1; 9 central bases correspond to TRBD2. The CDR3 has the sequence CASSGSGGPTMDNEQFF. In nucleotides, the sequence is TGTGCCAGCAGCGGGAGCGGGGGGCCGACAATGGATAATGAGCAGTTCTTC.